This T cell receptor beta chain was retrieved from a study of blood T cell repertoires in COVID-19. Study at large: From the United States, Italy and Spain came samples of acute and convalescent COVID-19. T cells, B-cell-depleted T cells, or PBMCs supplied cDNA or gDNA.

Looked up from germline, CDR1 is MNHEY and CDR2 is SVGAGI. V dropped 4 bases and J dropped 6; count of bases not matched to a gene: 6. The CDR3 runs to 15 residues. Original processing notes: Researchers report that nucleated cell counts were estimated from reference gene primer amplification. Assay used: immunoSEQ multiplex PCR; TCRdb lists only in-frame clones, some missing. V, J and clone size were drawn from that table, and D and trimming were deduced from the DNA. This sample has tens of thousands of clones, with 85% found just once. The receptor was derived from a man aged 45 to 65 with active COVID-19. V usage is TRBV6-5 and J usage is TRBJ1-5, with 10 bases identical to TRBD1. Material for sequencing was peripheral blood. CDR3 nucleotides: TGTGCCAGCAGTTCTACGACAGGGGGCGTTCAGCCCCAGCATTTT. Protein sequence: CASSSTTGGVQPQHF.